This note documents a single T cell receptor (beta chain) sequence. The antigen is unknown. CDR3 length: 15 residues. V gave up 5 bases and J gave up 8 bases, with 18 bases separating them. The second PCR ran roughly 6 to 11 cycles with a sample-barcoded 5' primer and J-beta primers. MiXCR was run by TCRdb on the 5' RACE reads, yielding one entry per CDR3 protein. The repertoire has more than 1 million distinct CDR3 sequences, 40% to 45% of them found once; the top ten carry 15% to 20%. This entry belongs to a study of blood T cells in healthy people across ages. Findings and limits, study-wide: Diversity estimated from one million T cells was considered an underestimate. Naive CD4+ cell counts and diversity both ran higher in long-lived than in aged donors.

Total RNA, at least 5.5 micrograms per sample, came from PBMCs. Sequencing input: blood. This chain uses TRBV12-3 or TRBV12-4 with TRBJ1-4, with D tentatively TRBD1 (5 bases). This TCR derives from a woman aged 55-69 years in good health. The CDR3 bases are TGTGCCAGCAGTGAGAACACAGGATTAAACGAAAAACTGTTTTTT. Its translation: CASSENTGLNEKLFF.